A selection of T cell receptor beta chains follows, all from one sample in a study of identical twins. TCRdb reprocessed the 5' RACE reads via MiXCR and lists one record per CDR3 protein. The sample lists approximately 600,000 distinct CDR3 sequences; around 7.4% were seen once. The same sample was also used in a study of yellow fever vaccine responses in identical twins.

The specimen sequenced was PBMCs. Source of these receptors: a woman aged 18 to 35 in good health. Both conserved end residues are part of each CDR3.

>TRBV2
CASRKLAGGGTGELFF
>TRBV28
CASSFGRGNSPLHF
>TRBV12-3/TRBV12-4
CASSPRFDRGAFF
>TRBV6-2/TRBV6-3
CASSRTGGAGGYTF
>TRBV5-1
CASSPASQRGGTGELFF
>TRBV20-1
CSAREAGGIYNSPLHF
>TRBV12-3/TRBV12-4
CASSPDRDNTYEQYF
>TRBV28
CASSSPGLSDTDTQYF
>TRBV20-1
CSASRSGGGNTGELFF
>TRBV15
CATSRDLGDQIQYF
>TRBV7-6
CASSPGGYTGELFF
>TRBV6-5
CASSYTGYTEAFF
>TRBV12-3/TRBV12-4
CASSWLDTDTQYF
>TRBV5-1
CASSLGGGTAYNEQFF
>TRBV12-3/TRBV12-4
CASSLTGIDEQFF
>TRBV28
CASRDSYYEQYF
>TRBV10-3
CAISESSRRGPQHF
>TRBV20-1
CSANRGGTDTQYF
>TRBV24-1
CATSDTLAGLAGTDTQYF
>TRBV24-1
CATSDPSRAPNNEQFF
>TRBV5-1
CASSLVALSGELFF
>TRBV20-1
CSAGKTGREETQYF
>TRBV5-1
CASSPGVWGTDTQYF
>TRBV20-1
CSAQRSNQPQHF
>TRBV10-3
CAIRAIAGVVDEQYF
>TRBV29-1
CSVCPSSTDTQYF
>TRBV23-1
CASSPKAGPGELFF
>TRBV20-1
CSALTGKIYEQYF
>TRBV7-2
CASSLVTSTEAFF
>TRBV20-1
CSASYGTGFTDTQYF
>TRBV11-2
CASSHLRGPSGANVLTF
>TRBV4-1
CASSPPEGGPVNTEAFF
>TRBV21-1
CASTSKGLREEKLFF
>TRBV7-2
CASSPPGQGEAFF
>TRBV20-1
CSASRESNYEQYF
>TRBV27
CASSQSLQGLETQYF
>TRBV5-1
CASSLASTYTGELFF
>TRBV12-3/TRBV12-4
CASSLIVWDKSTDTQYF
>TRBV29-1
CSVEEAGAGTDTQYF
>TRBV20-1
CSARKHSNTEAFF
>TRBV6-1
CASRDAGGLDTQYF
>TRBV20-1
CSASRASGAVNEQFF
>TRBV20-1
CSARDRGSGANVLTF
>TRBV20-1
CSPWGGQETQYF
>TRBV27
CASSAGSGGQHSPLHF
>TRBV28
CASSPGQGFSGNTIYF
>TRBV12-3/TRBV12-4
CASSSGQDVTDTQYF
>TRBV7-3
CASSNPQGEYNEQFF